The subject of this entry is one TCR beta chain. The ends were cut back, 0 bases at V and 1 base at J, with 9 bases in the middle. The CDR3 sequence is 15 residues long. Germline lookup yields CDR1 SGDLS and CDR2 YYNGEE. The entry originates in a study of shared clonotypes between healthy human individuals. Sequencing used immunoSEQ multiplex PCR; TCRdb keeps in-frame clones, though not all of them. This repertoire shows around 2.3 million clones, about 94% found once; its top ten account for roughly 0.13%. The chain links TRBV9 to TRBJ2-3; D is undetermined. Sequencing was performed on naive CD4+ T cells sorted from blood. Subset described: CD45RA+ positively selected. The source of this sequence is a man between 18 and 35 years old in good health. CDR3: CASSVGHMGTDTQYF. CDR3 coding DNA: TGTGCCAGCAGCGTAGGACATATGGGCACAGATACGCAGTATTTT.